The present T cell receptor beta chain was sequenced within a study of shared clonotypes between healthy human individuals (TCRdb year 2020). With regard to the full study: The cohort comprised two women and a few men aged 18 to 49 years. For each donor, CD4 naive and CD4 memory were each given three plates, CD8 naive was given two plates, and CD8 memory was given one plate. To estimate repertoire size and how much clonotype sharing occurs between individuals, the study deeply sequenced the blood TCR repertoires of five healthy adults. Between about 0.8 and 9 billion PBMCs per donor were obtained by leukapheresis. To increase sequencing depth and limit assay-specific biases, different laboratories used diverse techniques to prepare libraries and sequence TCR repertoires. The study at large found these results: Sampling was limited to blood, and TCR repertoires in tissue likely differ from TCR repertoires in blood. Pairwise subsampling indicated that sequencing depth was expected to affect the degree of clonotype sharing among donors. Clonotypes shared by all four sorted-subset donors showed higher generation probabilities than non-shared clonotypes. Rarefaction of sorted-subset datasets indicated incomplete sequencing despite the large sequencing depth. Naive subsets generally had larger estimated clonotype richness than memory subsets did. Across four donors, approximately 4.6% of naive CD4, roughly 3.8% of naive CD8, around 2.5% of memory CD4, and around 0.4% of memory CD8 clonotypes were shared. The small number of donors limited the genetic and exposure-history diversity represented.

Using the deep immunoSEQ assay, multiplex PCR amplified TCR CDR3 regions from genomic DNA. Extracted genomic DNA from each cell subset was spread evenly across all wells of several immunoSEQ 96-well plates, with each plate serving as a replicate. Each replicate PCR for sorted subsets received about 210 ng genomic DNA, equal to 30,000 or so T cell genomes. Purified libraries were quantified with a Qubit 3.0 fluorometer, sized on a Bioanalyzer 2100, and re-quantified with the KAPA Library Quantification kit. Every immunoSEQ 96-well plate was sequenced on a dedicated single-read 150-cycle Illumina NextSeq 550 flow cell. Per the source publication's procedure: Because the immunoSEQ output included only junctional sequences and no quality scores, the filtering could not be the same as the filtering used for full-length reads. To assign V/J genes and CDR3, sequences were annotated against IMGT germline references using PyIR, a Python wrapper for IgBLAST v1.9. Any read was removed if the V/J assignment was weak (E-value above 1e-6), the CDR3 was missing, or the read contained stop codons, out-of-frame junctions, or ambiguous translated residues. V3J clonotypes were defined as sequences sharing an identical inferred V gene, J gene, and CDR3 amino acid sequence. The percentage overlap between two repertoires was calculated by dividing the number of shared unique clonotypes by the size of the smaller repertoire. Three approaches were used to assess repertoire richness: RTK rarefaction, the Chao1 estimator, and Recon v2.1 estimates of unobserved clonotypes. Generation probabilities for all TCRbeta clonotypes obtained by the gDNA method from four donors were computed using OLGA. Drawn from immuneACCESS, this table holds only the in-frame rearrangements with V and J called that TCRdb kept. Clones are partly lost; checked studies trace under half to an unresolved V gene and leave the rest unexplained. For V, J and clone size, that table is used; D and trimming come from the DNA. For this sample there are about 1.1 million clones; 75% to 80% appear just once. Roughly 0.56% of the sample is in the top ten clones.

The donors were healthy, HIV-negative adults with no recently reported acute infections or vaccinations. All donors were Caucasian adults living in Nashville, Tennessee, USA. CD4+ T cells were enriched by magnetic negative selection; naive cells were then positively selected on CD45RA, and the negative fraction formed the memory subset. Blood was obtained by leukapheresis, after which PBMCs were separated by Ficoll-Histopaque density gradient centrifugation and cryopreserved in liquid nitrogen vapor phase. Analytical flow cytometry was used to check the purity and quantity of each magnetically sorted T cell population. From each sorted fraction, genomic DNA was isolated and quantified by UV absorbance on a Nanodrop 2000c. V loses 1 base, J loses 8 bases, and the germline ends lie 9 bases apart. From a lookup of the germline V gene, CDR1 and CDR2 are SGHRS and YFSETQ. The CDR3 holds 12 amino acids from the cysteine to the phenylalanine. Only the CDR3 DNA is retained, 36 bases long and in frame from the first base.

As for this clone: The clone's antigen remains unknown. Within one base of it there is no much larger clone, and no base qualities were kept.

The sequence links TRBV5-1 to TRBJ1-2, with no reliable assignment of the D segment. This TCR was sampled from a man between 18 and 35 years old in good health. Some clones in this sample may be carry-over from other donors' samples. Source material: memory CD4+ T cells from PBMCs. The meaning of the sample's cell subset or site label: CD45RA-negative fraction. CDR3 sequence: CASSLTDRGYTF. In nucleotides, the sequence is TGCGCCAGCAGCTTGACCGACCGGGGCTACACCTTC.